These T cell receptor beta chains were read from a single sample in a study of T cells after yellow fever vaccination. TCRdb used MiXCR to reprocess the 5' RACE reads, holding one entry per CDR3 protein. The repertoire has around 340,000 distinct CDR3 sequences, 7.5% to 9% of them found once; the top ten carry approximately 19%. Sequences were derived from PBMCs, sampled on the day of the first yellow fever vaccination. The receptors shown here come from a young man who received the YFV17D yellow fever vaccine. CDR3s include the opening cysteine and the closing phenylalanine or tryptophan. Fields, in order: V gene, D gene, clone size, J gene, CDR3 protein, CDR3 DNA. D genes are given only for firm matches. Some rows mark clone size as missing; the rest say once, few, many or name a class of expanded clone.

>TRBV7-6|-|-|TRBJ2-2
CASSFESSFTGELFF
TGTGCCAGCAGCTTTGAGTCATCCTTCACCGGGGAGCTGTTTTTT
>TRBV5-5|-|-|TRBJ2-7
CASSRRTYEQYF
TGTGCCAGCAGCCGGAGAACCTACGAGCAGTACTTC
>TRBV7-2|-|many|TRBJ1-5
CASSLQEGPPQHF
TGTGCCAGCAGCTTACAGGAGGGGCCGCCCCAGCATTTT
>TRBV10-3|TRBD2|-|TRBJ2-3
CAISPPRLAGGTDTQYF
TGTGCCATCAGTCCCCCAAGACTAGCGGGGGGGACAGATACGCAGTATTTT
>TRBV30|-|many|TRBJ2-2
CAWTGGYQGPGELFF
TGTGCCTGGACGGGTGGATATCAGGGGCCCGGGGAGCTGTTTTTT
>TRBV4-3|-|few|TRBJ2-1
CASSQEFRGSYNEQFF
TGCGCCAGCAGCCAAGAATTTAGGGGCTCCTACAATGAGCAGTTCTTC
>TRBV7-6|TRBD2|few|TRBJ2-1
CASSYSSGGAIGEQFF
TGTGCCAGCAGCTACTCTAGCGGGGGGGCCATTGGGGAGCAGTTCTTC
>TRBV7-6|-|-|TRBJ2-7
CASSRQGGDEQYF
TGTGCCAGCAGCCGACAGGGAGGTGACGAGCAGTACTTC
>TRBV7-9|-|few|TRBJ2-5
CASSLGSLEGETQYF
TGTGCCAGCAGCTTAGGGTCACTAGAGGGGGAGACCCAGTACTTC
>TRBV5-1|-|-|TRBJ2-1
CASSLGQNSYNEQFF
TGCGCCAGCAGCTTGGGACAAAACTCCTACAATGAGCAGTTCTTC
>TRBV20-1|-|-|TRBJ1-1
CSAPDTTMNTEAFF
TGCAGTGCTCCGGACACTACGATGAACACTGAAGCTTTCTTT
>TRBV7-2|-|many|TRBJ2-7
CASTFSRTNYEQYF
TGTGCCAGCACCTTCTCCAGGACTAACTACGAGCAGTACTTC
>TRBV11-2|-|-|TRBJ2-5
CASSPKGVSWGAYETQYF
TGTGCCAGCAGCCCCAAAGGAGTTAGCTGGGGGGCCTACGAGACCCAGTACTTC